These 8 T cell receptor beta chains originate from one sample sequenced in a study of PD-1 blockade in classical Hodgkin lymphoma. Sequenced by immunoSEQ multiplex PCR; TCRdb stores in-frame clones only, minus some. This table holds more than 75,000 clones, approximately 94% found once. The time point: cycle 4 day 1 (C4D1), after less than seven weeks of nivolumab. Patients all relapsed after autologous stem cell transplantation, and there was variation in brentuximab vedotin exposure. Sequencing was performed on peripheral blood mononuclear cells (PBMCs), taken before the fourth cycle of nivolumab. The receptors derive from a human donor with classical Hodgkin lymphoma.

The V call is TRBV7-9, the J call TRBJ2-7; the D is unclear. The V end lost 5 bases, the J end lost 5 bases, and 7 bases lay between the germline ends. Per the germline V gene, CDR1 is SEHNR and CDR2 is FQNEAQ (reference sequence). The CDR3 is 11 residues long. Here the CDR3 DNA reads TGTGCCAGCAGCCCCGGAAACGAGCAGTACTTC. It is translated as CASSPGNEQYF.

The chain combines TRBV28 with TRBJ2-3; 9 bases align to TRBD2. V lost 6 bases to trimming and J lost 3 bases; unmatched junction nucleotides: 7. CDR1 and CDR2 from the germline V gene are MDHEN and SYDVKM. The CDR3 spans 15 residues. The CDR3 is CASSLASGMTDTQYF. The DNA for the CDR3 is TGTGCCAGCAGCCTAGCTAGCGGGATGACAGATACGCAGTATTTT.

This chain uses TRBV19 with TRBJ1-1; possible D gene TRBD1, 6 bases. The CDR3 totals 13 residues. Germline loops: CDR1 LNHDA, CDR2 SQIVND (reference sequence). Trimming left V 5 bases short and J 4 bases short, with 11 bases between. The CDR3 coding sequence is TGTGCCAGTAGTCGAGGGGGGGCCACTGAAGCTTTCTTT. Amino acid sequence: CASSRGGATEAFF.

The genes are TRBV14 and TRBJ2-1, with TRBD2 matching 11 bases. J lost 7 bases, V lost 4 bases, and 9 bases had no gene match. The CDR3 is made up of 16 amino acids. Germline loops: CDR1 SGHDN, CDR2 FVKESK. CDR3 sequence (DNA): TGTGCCAGCAGCCCGCGTAGCGGGAGGGTGCTAAATGAGCAGTTCTTC. Translated: CASSPRSGRVLNEQFF.

The gene calls are TRBV9 and TRBJ2-6; D possibly corresponds to TRBD1 (6 bases). Germline V gives CDR1 SGDLS, CDR2 YYNGEE. CDR3 size: 16 residues. With 3 bases removed from V and 0 bases from J, the gap between germline ends came to 10 bases. The CDR3: CASSDRVSSGANVLTF. The CDR3 DNA follows: TGTGCCAGCAGCGACAGGGTTAGCTCTGGGGCCAACGTCCTGACTTTC.

The J gene is TRBJ2-7, the V gene TRBV19; 10 nucleotides line up with TRBD1. The CDR3 runs 14 residues. Germline assignment: CDR1 LNHDA and CDR2 SQIVND (reference sequence). V shed 6 bases, J shed 7 bases, and the junction held 9 bases outside the gene matches. The CDR3 spells CASRTTGGLGEQYF. The CDR3 nucleotides read TGTGCCAGTAGGACGACAGGGGGCCTTGGGGAGCAGTACTTC.

The chain carries TRBV6-1 and TRBJ1-1, with 8 bases fitting TRBD1. V lost 2 bases and J lost 0; bases outside the gene matches: 8. Germline lookup yields CDR1 MNHNS and CDR2 SASEGT. The CDR3 has 17 residues. CDR3 DNA sequence: TGTGCCAGCAGTGAACATTCGACGACAGGGGTGAACACTGAAGCTTTCTTT. This gives the protein CASSEHSTTGVNTEAFF.

The rearrangement uses TRBV4-1 and TRBJ1-1; perhaps TRBD1 as D (5 bases). V was clipped by 4 bases and J by 2 bases, with 20 bases between them. This CDR3 spans 17 amino acids. Germline V gene lookup returns CDR1 MGHRA and CDR2 YSYEKL. The CDR3 DNA sequence: TGCGCCAGCAGCCGGGGACCGATCAGCACTAGTAACACTGAAGCTTTCTTT. Protein: CASSRGPISTSNTEAFF.